The 10 T cell receptor beta chains given below trace back to one sample, sequenced in a study of glioma-infiltrating T cells. Amplification of TCR alpha and beta CDR3 regions from RNA used iRepertoire nested multiplex PCR. TCRdb ran MiXCR on the multiplex PCR reads and lists one entry per CDR3 protein. The sample contains about 89,000 distinct CDR3 sequences, less than 30% of which appear only once. Sequencing used glioma tissue, nonneoplastic brain tissue, or PBMCs (not recorded which). These TCRs come from a human donor with low-grade glioma or glioblastoma, undergoing nonglioma brain surgery, or in good health (not recorded which).

Sample share makes this clonotype medium-sized (0.01 to 0.1%). This sequence joins TRBV20-1 and TRBJ1-1; D remains unclear. This CDR3 spans 12 amino acids. Germline V gene data show CDR1 as DFQATT and CDR2 as SNEGSKA (reference sequence). V was pared by 2 bases and J by 0 bases, with 4 bases between. The CDR3 bases are TGCAGTGCTAGATACATGAACACTGAAGCTTTCTTT. It translates to CSARYMNTEAFF.

This clonotype has only a few counts. This chain joins TRBV7-9 and TRBJ2-7; possibly TRBD2 for D (7 bases). Germline CDR1 SEHNR, CDR2 FQNEAQ (reference sequence). This CDR3 has 14 residues. Trimming cost V 1 base and J 5 bases, with 12 bases left between them. The DNA of the CDR3 is TGTGCCAGCAGCTTAGACCGGGGGGCGGACGAGCAGTACTTC. Protein product: CASSLDRGADEQYF.

This clonotype was recorded at least ten times. V usage is TRBV2 and J usage is TRBJ1-4; D unresolved. The CDR3 length is 15 residues. The germline V gene encodes CDR1 SNHLY and CDR2 FYNNEI. Deletions cut 0 bases from V and 0 bases from J, with 5 bases between. The CDR3 DNA reads TGTGCCAGCAGTGAAGCGCGGGCAACTAATGAAAAACTGTTTTTT. It specifies CASSEARATNEKLFF.

The genes are TRBV19 and TRBJ2-5; D is possibly TRBD1 (5 bases). The V end lost 6 bases, the J end lost 1 base, and 15 bases lay between the germline ends. The CDR3 spans 15 residues. Germline-derived CDR1 and CDR2 are LNHDA and SQIVND (reference sequence). The CDR3 coding sequence is TGTGCCAGTAGCCCAAGGCGACAGAGCCAAGAGACCCAGTACTTC. Protein: CASSPRRQSQETQYF.

The chain carries TRBV5-4 and TRBJ2-5; D might be TRBD2 (6 bases). Trimming took off 4 bases at V and 4 bases at J, with 14 bases between the two ends. Germline V gene sequence: CDR1 SGHNT, CDR2 YYREEE (reference sequence). The CDR3 is 14 residues long. CDR3 loop: CASSPRWGVETQYF. The CDR3 nucleotides are TGTGCCAGCAGCCCAAGGTGGGGGGTAGAGACCCAGTACTTC.

The sample holds a few counts of this clonotype. V usage is TRBV10-2 and J usage is TRBJ2-5; the D gene is possibly TRBD2 (5 bases). This CDR3 contains 15 residues. V shed 0 bases and J shed 5 bases, with 13 bases lying between them. The germline V gene has CDR1 WSHSY and CDR2 SAAADI. This CDR3 reads CASSESGLKRETQYF. The CDR3 DNA reads TGCGCCAGCAGTGAGTCCGGACTCAAAAGGGAGACCCAGTACTTC.

This clonotype was seen a few times. The V gene is TRBV20-1, the J gene TRBJ2-5, with D perhaps matching TRBD1 (5 bases). The V end was cut by 0 bases, the J end by 4 bases, with 15 bases between. Germline CDR1 and CDR2: DFQATT and SNEGSKA (reference sequence). The CDR3 extends over 15 amino acids. The CDR3 is CSARDPQGVGETQYF. The CDR3 bases are TGCAGTGCTAGAGATCCGCAAGGGGTGGGAGAGACCCAGTACTTC.

This clonotype was detected only a few times. The rearrangement uses TRBV7-9 and TRBJ1-1; D is uncertain. Trimming pared 5 bases from V and 0 bases from J, leaving 10 bases between. From germline, CDR1 is SEHNR and CDR2 FQNEAQ (reference sequence). The CDR3 has 14 residues. The CDR3 loop reads CASSRLALNTEAFF. The CDR3 bases are TGTGCCAGCAGCCGGCTGGCGTTGAACACTGAAGCTTTCTTT.

As for this clonotype: At one of its ends the junction is not consistent with the germline gene, which may arise from a read error. The chain combines TRBV6-2 or TRBV6-3 with TRBJ1-6; TRBD1 aligns across 9 bases. Germline-derived CDR1 and CDR2 are MNHEY and SVGEGT. The CDR3 loop spans 17 amino acids. This CDR3 is CASRSPGQGVNDSPIHF. CDR3 DNA: TGTGCCAGCAGATCCCCGGGACAGGGTGTCAATGATTCACCCATCCACTTT.

A note on this clonotype: A much larger clone lies one base from this, so it may be a read error. The chain carries TRBV7-6 and TRBJ2-7; D is unclear. Trimming cost V 3 bases and J 6 bases, with 15 bases left between them. The CDR3 length is 14 residues. Germline V CDR1 and CDR2: SGHVS, FNYEAQ. The CDR3 sequence is CASSFDGALGEQYF. CDR3 coding DNA: TGTGCCAGCAGCTTTGATGGCGCGCTCGGCGAGCAGTACTTC. Based on the CDR3 plus reference TRBV7-6 and TRBJ2-7, the full variable domain is GAGVSQSPRYKVTKRGQDVALRCDPISGHVSLYWYRQALGQGPEFLTYFNYEAQQDKSGLPNDRFSAERPEGSISTLTIQRTEQRDSAMYRCASSFDGALGEQYFGPGTRLTVT.